One sample yielded the 18 T cell receptor beta chains listed below, sequenced in a study of T cell repertoires in cytomegalovirus infection (dated by TCRdb to between 2019 and 2020). The treatment or condition label, as the study defines it: in vitro stimulation with specific CMV peptide epitopes to enrich CMV-specific T cells. The sequencer listed for this sample is Illumina HiSeq 1500. Starting from the raw public reads, TCRdb applied fastp trimming at Q25, assembled clones with MiXCR and retained in-frame beta chains. Identical CDR3 proteins give one entry, which carries the most common genes and DNA. This sample is represented by roughly 990,000 distinct CDR3 sequences; around 32% of them were singletons. The top ten constitute 10% to 15% of the sample. Their recognized antigens are unknown. The source was cultured CD8+ T cells from PBMCs, collected from culture after CMV antigen stimulation. The receptors were gathered from a human donor in good health (CMV status not recorded). Some clones in this sample may be carry-over from other donors' samples.

V and J are TRBV20-1 and TRBJ1-2; 12 bases map to TRBD1. The length of the CDR3 is 16 residues. From germline, CDR1 is DFQATT and CDR2 SNEGSKA (reference sequence). V dropped 0 bases and J dropped 3; count of bases not matched to a gene: 5. CDR3 protein: CSAREGDRGPYYGYTF. In DNA form, the CDR3 reads TGCAGTGCTAGAGAGGGGGACAGGGGGCCGTACTATGGCTACACCTTC.

The chain has TRBV6-5 and TRBJ2-3; 12 positions match TRBD2. This CDR3 contains 18 residues. Per germline, CDR1 MNHEY and CDR2 SVGAGI. The J segment lost 1 base and the V segment lost 2 bases, leaving 7 bases of the junction unmatched. DNA of the CDR3: TGTGCCAGCAGTTACCGGCTAGCGGGGGGGCAGGGCACAGATACGCAGTATTTT. Its protein is CASSYRLAGGQGTDTQYF.

A remark on this clonotype: The junction and the germline gene differ at one end; a read error may be behind it. V is TRBV7-9 and J is TRBJ1-5; D possibly corresponds to TRBD1 (6 bases). Germline V lookup: CDR1 SEHNR, CDR2 FQNEAQ (reference sequence). The CDR3 has 14 residues. This CDR3 reads CTSSEQGGNQPQHF. The CDR3 DNA sequence: TGTACCAGCAGCGAACAGGGAGGCAATCAGCCCCAGCATTTT.

The sample holds a few counts of this clonotype. The rearrangement links TRBV6-5 to TRBJ2-1, with a possible D match to TRBD2 (6 bases). The ends were cut back, 2 bases at V and 6 bases at J, with 14 bases in the middle. The germline V gene has CDR1 MNHEY and CDR2 SVGAGI. CDR3 length: 15 residues. CDR3 DNA sequence: TGTGCCAGCAGTTACCCCCGGCAGGGAGGCAATGAGCAGTTCTTC. It translates to CASSYPRQGGNEQFF.

The chain uses TRBV11-1 and TRBJ2-7; D possibly uses TRBD1 or TRBD2 (7 bases each). From germline, CDR1 is SGHAT and CDR2 FQDESV (reference sequence). CDR3 length: 17 residues. V lost 4 bases, J lost 6 bases, and 25 bases lay in between. CDR3 bases: TGTGCCAGCAGCTCAGGTTGGCAGGGGGGGATCGGCGTCGAGCAGTACGTC. Protein product: CASSSGWQGGIGVEQYV.

The chain's CDR3 is CASSSTSNYGYTF. The CDR3 region has the DNA TGTGCCAGCAGTTCGACATCAAACTATGGCTACACCTTC. The V gene is TRBV27, the J gene TRBJ1-2; D unclear. V dropped 4 bases and J dropped 2 bases, with 8 bases sitting between them. From germline, CDR1 is MNHEY and CDR2 SMNVEV (reference sequence). The CDR3 loop spans 13 amino acids.

This CDR3 reads CASSYDYDEQFF. The CDR3 DNA reads TGTGCCAGCAGTTACGACTATGATGAGCAGTTCTTC. This sequence joins TRBV6-2 or TRBV6-3 and TRBJ2-1; D may be TRBD2 (5 bases). V gave up 2 bases and J gave up 8 bases, with 7 bases separating them. Germline CDR1 and CDR2: MNHEY and SVGEGT. The CDR3 has 12 amino acids.

V gene TRBV7-9 combines with J gene TRBJ1-5, with 7 bases identical to TRBD1. Germline values: CDR1 SEHNR, CDR2 FQNEAQ (reference sequence). With V trimmed by 5 bases and J by 3 bases, 10 bases remained unmatched. The CDR3 length is 16 residues. CDR3: CASSQATGWNNQPQHF. DNA for the CDR3: TGTGCCAGCAGCCAAGCGACAGGGTGGAACAATCAGCCCCAGCATTTT.

About this clonotype itself: The junction shows a germline mismatch at one end, possibly a read error. This chain uses TRBV19 with TRBJ2-3; tentatively, D is TRBD2 (6 bases). This CDR3 is built from 15 residues. CDR1 and CDR2 from the germline V gene are LNHDA and SQIVND (reference sequence). Here the CDR3 DNA reads TGTGCCAGTAGTGCGGATGGAACTAGCACAGATATGCAGTATTTT. Protein product: CASSADGTSTDMQYF.

This sequence joins TRBV10-3 and TRBJ2-3; the D gene is possibly TRBD2 (6 bases). This CDR3 is built from 11 residues. The V gene lost 10 bases and the J gene lost 9 bases, with 14 bases spanning the gap. Germline V gives CDR1 ENHRY, CDR2 SYGVKD. The CDR3 region is CATVARGTQYF. DNA of the CDR3: TGTGCCACCGTAGCCCGGGGGACGCAGTATTTT.

J is TRBJ1-1 and V is TRBV6-2 or TRBV6-3; possibly TRBD1 for D (6 bases). Germline CDR1 is MNHEY and CDR2 is SVGEGT. This CDR3 contains 16 residues. The V end lost 2 bases, the J end lost 5 bases, and 18 bases lay between the germline ends. As DNA, the CDR3 is TGTGCCAGCAGTTACCCTCCCCCCGGGGGGCGAACTGAAGCTTTCTTT. It codes for CASSYPPPGGRTEAFF.

The chain has TRBV6-6 and TRBJ2-3; D possibly corresponds to TRBD1 (6 bases). V was pared by 2 bases and J by 2 bases, with 8 bases between. There are 14 residues in the CDR3. Germline CDR1 and CDR2: MNHNY and SVGAGI (reference sequence). CDR3 loop: CASSYQGYTDTQYF. The CDR3 DNA sequence: TGTGCCAGCAGTTACCAGGGGTACACAGATACGCAGTATTTT.

V gene TRBV28 combines with J gene TRBJ2-1, with D maybe TRBD2 (5 bases). CDR1 and CDR2 from the germline V gene are MDHEN and SYDVKM. The CDR3 has 18 amino acids. V was pared by 6 bases and J by 4 bases, with 25 bases between. The CDR3 loop is CASSRGIEGTKLYNEQFF. For the CDR3, the DNA is TGTGCCAGCAGCCGAGGGATAGAGGGAACAAAATTATACAATGAGCAGTTCTTC.

This clonotype was recorded at least ten times. V usage is TRBV3-1 and J usage is TRBJ2-2, with unresolved D. From germline, CDR1 is LGHDT and CDR2 YNNKEL (reference sequence). The CDR3 totals 14 residues. Trimming cost V 1 base and J 2 bases, with 5 bases left between them. The DNA of the CDR3 is TGTGCCAGCAGCCAAGGGCTCAACACCGGGGAGCTGTTTTTT. Translated: CASSQGLNTGELFF.

This clonotype occurred a few times. CDR3 DNA sequence: TGTGCCAGCAGTTTATCACCGGGGGCGGGTAGGGAGACCCAGTACTTC. Residues: CASSLSPGAGRETQYF. This sequence joins TRBV27 and TRBJ2-5; TRBD1 or TRBD2 may be the D gene (6 bases each). V gave up 0 bases and J gave up 5 bases, with 16 bases separating them. The CDR3 loop spans 16 amino acids. Germline V gene data show CDR1 as MNHEY and CDR2 as SMNVEV (reference sequence).

The V call is TRBV5-3, the J call TRBJ2-3; 9 nucleotides align to TRBD2. TRBV5-3 is labeled an ORF, and its function is uncertain. The CDR3 is 16 amino acids. V dropped 8 bases and J dropped 3; count of bases not matched to a gene: 13. In nucleotides, the CDR3 is TGTGCCAGCAGTACCGGAGCGGGGGGAGAGACAGATACGCAGTATTTT. It codes for CASSTGAGGETDTQYF.

V is TRBV6-2 or TRBV6-3 and J is TRBJ2-3, with D hard to call. Trimming took 8 bases from V and 2 from J, leaving 14 bases between them. This CDR3 spans 14 amino acids. CDR1 and CDR2 (germline): MNHEY, SVGEGT. The CDR3 here is CASRWASVTDTQYF. Here the CDR3 DNA reads TGTGCCAGCCGCTGGGCGAGCGTCACAGATACGCAGTATTTT.

As for this clonotype: The junction departs from the called germline gene at one end, perhaps through a read error. The rearrangement joins TRBV6-2 or TRBV6-3 to TRBJ2-3, with 9 bases lining up with TRBD2. In germline, CDR1 is MNHEY, CDR2 SVGEGT. The CDR3 has 16 amino acids. CDR3 bases: TGTGCCAACAGTTACGAGCGGGGGGTCGGCACAGATACGCAGTATTTT. This encodes CANSYERGVGTDTQYF.